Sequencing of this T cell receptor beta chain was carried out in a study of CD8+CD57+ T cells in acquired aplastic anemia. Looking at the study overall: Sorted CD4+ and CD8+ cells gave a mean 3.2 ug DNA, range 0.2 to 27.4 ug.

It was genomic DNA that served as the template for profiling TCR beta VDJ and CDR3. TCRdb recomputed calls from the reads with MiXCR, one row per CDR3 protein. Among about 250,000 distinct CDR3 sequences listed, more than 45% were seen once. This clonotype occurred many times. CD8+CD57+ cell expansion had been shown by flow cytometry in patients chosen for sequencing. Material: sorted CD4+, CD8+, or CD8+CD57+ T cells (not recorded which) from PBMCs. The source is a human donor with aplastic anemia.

CDR3: CASTQKVGANVLTF. CDR3 sequence (DNA): TGTGCCAGCACCCAGAAGGTTGGGGCCAACGTCCTGACTTTC. This chain connects TRBV7-9 to TRBJ2-6, with D unclear. This CDR3 is 14 amino acids long. V dropped 7 bases and J dropped 3 bases, with 10 bases sitting between them. CDR1 is SEHNR and CDR2 is FQNEAQ in the germline V gene (reference sequence).